The 13 T cell receptor beta chains below all came from one sample that was sequenced in a study of type 1 regulatory T cells. MiXCR was run by TCRdb on the reads, yielding one entry per CDR3 protein. This table holds 90,000 to 100,000 distinct CDR3 sequences, roughly 28% found once. The sequenced sample consisted of CD4+ T cells, either the whole sample or a sorted fraction (not recorded which). These receptors were collected from a human donor in good health.

Ten or more counts support this clonotype. V and J are TRBV4-1 and TRBJ2-2; a possible D gene is TRBD2 (6 bases). The germline V and J ends were trimmed by 0 bases and 1 base, with 12 bases remaining between them. This CDR3 has 17 residues. From germline, CDR1 is MGHRA and CDR2 YSYEKL. Here the CDR3 reads CASSQDFLALNTGELFF. CDR3 bases: TGCGCCAGCAGCCAAGATTTCCTAGCGCTGAACACCGGGGAGCTGTTTTTT.

This clonotype turned up a few times. This rearrangement joins TRBV29-1 to TRBJ1-2; unclear D gene. CDR1 SQVTM and CDR2 ANQGSEA come from the germline V gene. This CDR3 contains 11 residues. Trimming took off 4 bases at V and 4 bases at J, with 7 bases between the two ends. The CDR3 DNA is TGCAGCGTTGCAGGTGTCTATGGCTACACCTTC. As protein: CSVAGVYGYTF.

The rearrangement joins TRBV19 to TRBJ2-2; TRBD2 is a possible D gene (6 bases). CDR3 length: 19 amino acids. Germline V gene sequence: CDR1 LNHDA, CDR2 SQIVND (reference sequence). The germline V and J ends were trimmed by 5 bases and 0 bases, with 22 bases remaining between them. CDR3 in DNA: TGTGCCAGTAGTCTCATAGTGACCCGGACGGGGGCGAACACCGGGGAGCTGTTTTTT. Translating it yields CASSLIVTRTGANTGELFF.

This chain connects TRBV9 to TRBJ2-7; D possibly corresponds to TRBD2 (5 bases). CDR1 is SGDLS, CDR2 YYNGEE, per germline. The V and J ends lost 0 bases and 2 bases respectively, with 9 bases between them. CDR3 size: 14 residues. CDR3 in DNA: TGTGCCAGCAGCGTAGCCCAGCGGCCCTACGAGCAGTACTTC. Translated, it gives CASSVAQRPYEQYF.

This clonotype was counted a single time. The gene calls are TRBV10-3 and TRBJ2-3; 8 nucleotides align to TRBD1. The DNA end lines up better with TRBJ1-5; the J call may be wrong. The CDR3 is 14 amino acids. Germline values: CDR1 ENHRY, CDR2 SYGVKD. In DNA form, the CDR3 reads TGTGCCATCAGGTCGACAGGGGTCACAGATACGCAGCATTTT. Its translation is CAIRSTGVTDTQHF.

This chain links TRBV6-6 with TRBJ1-2, with TRBD1 as a possible D gene (5 bases). V dropped 10 bases and J dropped 8 bases, with 14 bases sitting between them. The V gene's germline CDR1 is MNHNY and CDR2 SVGAGI (reference sequence). The CDR3 runs 11 residues. CDR3 residues: CATMQGTGYTF. The CDR3 bases are TGTGCCACCATGCAGGGAACCGGCTACACCTTC.

The gene calls are TRBV5-4 and TRBJ2-5; the D gene is possibly TRBD2 (5 bases). This CDR3 has 14 residues. Per the germline V gene, CDR1 is SGHNT and CDR2 is YYREEE (reference sequence). The V end was cut by 3 bases, the J end by 3 bases, with 12 bases between. The CDR3 sequence is CASSSTLREETQYF. The CDR3 bases are TGTGCCAGCAGCTCCACTTTGCGGGAAGAGACCCAGTACTTC.

In this sample, this clonotype turned up a few times. This chain connects TRBV7-9 to TRBJ2-1, with a possible D match to TRBD1 (6 bases). The ends were cut back, 2 bases at V and 5 bases at J, with 10 bases in the middle. Germline loops: CDR1 SEHNR, CDR2 FQNEAQ (reference sequence). CDR3 length: 14 residues. In nucleotides, the CDR3 is TGTGCCAGCAGCTTACGACAGGTCAACAATGAGCAGTTCTTC. Its protein is CASSLRQVNNEQFF.

This clonotype was observed a handful of times. The chain joins TRBV20-1 to TRBJ2-1; maybe TRBD2 (6 bases). Trimming stripped 0 bases from V and 3 bases from J, with 18 bases between. The CDR3 is 17 amino acids. Germline V lookup: CDR1 DFQATT, CDR2 SNEGSKA (reference sequence). The CDR3 DNA reads as TGCAGTGCTAGAGATAATCTTATGGGCGGGATCTACAATGAGCAGTTCTTC. This sequence encodes CSARDNLMGGIYNEQFF.

The DNA for the CDR3 is TGTGCCATCAGTGTGATACTAGCGGGAGGGCCGGGGGACAATGAGCAGTTCTTC. This encodes CAISVILAGGPGDNEQFF. This chain connects TRBV10-3 to TRBJ2-1; 13 bases line up with TRBD2. The junction had 11 bases not matched to a gene; V was cut back by 4 bases and J by 5 bases. The CDR3 length is 18 residues. Germline V gene lookup returns CDR1 ENHRY and CDR2 SYGVKD.

This clonotype was counted between two and nine times. V gene TRBV7-9 combines with J gene TRBJ2-7; D assignment may be TRBD1 or TRBD2 (5 bases each). V lost 5 bases and J lost 2, with 25 bases in between. The CDR3 is 18 amino acids. Germline CDR1 reads SEHNR; CDR2 reads FQNEAQ (reference sequence). Here the CDR3 DNA reads TGTGCCAGCAGCGCGGGCCTGCAGACAGTCGAAGATCCCTACGAGCAGTACTTC. It yields the protein CASSAGLQTVEDPYEQYF.

Comments on this clonotype: This clone may be a read error of a much larger clone one base away. The chain joins TRBV20-1 to TRBJ2-7; 7 bases align to TRBD2. The CDR3 runs 13 residues. Germline lookup yields CDR1 DFQATT and CDR2 SNEGSKA (reference sequence). With 3 bases clipped from V and 7 bases from J, the junction kept 9 bases outside the gene matches. This CDR3 reads CSARAGDIREQYF. In DNA, the CDR3 is TGCAGTGCTAGGGCGGGAGACATTCGGGAGCAGTACTTC.

This chain joins TRBV10-3 and TRBJ2-3; TRBD2 might be the D (6 bases). The CDR3 is made up of 15 amino acids. Trimming removed 7 bases from V and 3 bases from J, with 17 bases in between. CDR1 and CDR2 from the germline V gene are ENHRY and SYGVKD. DNA of the CDR3: TGTGCCATCAACCCCGGAGGGCTGGGTACAGATACGCAGTATTTT. This translates into CAINPGGLGTDTQYF.